This T cell receptor beta chain was recorded in a study of T cell responses to AZD1222 COVID-19 vaccine. Repertoires were generated with immunoSEQ multiplex PCR, while TCRdb's copy carries only in-frame clones and drops some. The table includes some 150,000 clones, 90% detected once. CDR1 is MDHEN and CDR2 is SYDVKM in the germline V gene. Unmatched junction bases numbered 3, after V lost 6 bases and J lost 2 bases. The CDR3 sequence is 13 residues long. Here the sequenced sample was peripheral blood, taken on day 0 of AZD1222 vaccination. This clonotype was obtained from an adult in good health. The V and J genes are TRBV28 and TRBJ1-2; 7 positions match TRBD1. CDR3 in amino acids: CASSPTGNYGYTF. DNA of the CDR3: TGTGCCAGCAGCCCGACAGGGAACTATGGCTACACCTTC.